This T cell receptor (beta chain) emerged from a study of blood T cell repertoires in COVID-19 (dated by TCRdb to the early 2020s). About the investigation overall: Collaborator samples came from the United States, Italy and Spain and covered acute and convalescent phases of COVID-19. Nearly every sample came with metadata listing a de-identified subject ID, COVID-19 status, age in years and sex. The repertoires were made available in a free public database intended to serve as a resource for research on the immune response to SARS-CoV-2. Where available, HLA class I and class II types were taken from metadata supplied by the sample provider and were not determined by assay-based typing. The samples were drawn from the first 160 participants of the ongoing ImmuneRACE study and from under 1,500 subjects provided by 6 global collaborators. The prospective study material was composed of cDNA or gDNA derived from T cells, B-cell-depleted T cells, or PBMCs. The dataset comprised deeply sampled blood TCRbeta repertoires from subjects exposed to, actively infected with, or recovered from COVID-19. Broad study findings and their caveats: The amount of clinical and demographic metadata varied by source and participant and was provided uncurated.

The CDR3 holds 16 amino acids from the cysteine to the phenylalanine. The DNA shown is the 48-base CDR3, in frame from base 1. The V and J ends are trimmed by 6 bases and 1 base, leaving 16 bases between them. The germline V gene sets CDR1 to MDHEN and CDR2 to SYDVKM. Samples from volunteer blood donors who had recovered from COVID-19 were contributed by a second Seattle source. The collaborating institutions used their own protocols to collect whole blood in K2EDTA tubes. For TCRbeta analysis, collaborators shipped samples in one of three forms: frozen whole blood, isolated PBMCs, or DNA extracted from either of those sample types. This clone was seen a single time. The antigen this receptor binds is unknown. Base quality data are lacking; no much larger clone is found one base away. TCRbeta CDR3 regions were amplified from genomic DNA by means of the immunoSEQ Assay, a bias-controlled multiplex PCR. Per the authors' processing: Within the assay, amplification of reference gene primers was used to estimate how many nucleated cells each sample contained. To quantify the absolute abundance of each unique TCRbeta CDR3 rearrangement, sequence reads were collapsed and filtered. For each sample, productive Simpson clonality was calculated as the square root of Simpson's diversity index across productive rearrangements. What TCRdb holds here is the immuneACCESS table cut down to in-frame rearrangements. Part of the clones is not present; checked against another copy, under half of the missing clones reflect an unresolved V gene, and the others are unexplained. The V and J calls and clone size are taken from that table; D and trimming were inferred from the DNA. This sample has more than 250,000 clones in its table, and around 78% of those were observed once. The top ten constitute over 4.5% of the sample.

Sequencing was done on a sample of peripheral blood. The TCR was taken from a man between 60 and 75 years old who had recovered from COVID-19. Recombination joined TRBV28 with TRBJ1-3, with the D gene call left open. In nucleotides, the sequence is TGTGCCAGCAGCCATTCAGCGGGTTGGTCTGGAAACACCATATATTTT. Its translation is CASSHSAGWSGNTIYF.